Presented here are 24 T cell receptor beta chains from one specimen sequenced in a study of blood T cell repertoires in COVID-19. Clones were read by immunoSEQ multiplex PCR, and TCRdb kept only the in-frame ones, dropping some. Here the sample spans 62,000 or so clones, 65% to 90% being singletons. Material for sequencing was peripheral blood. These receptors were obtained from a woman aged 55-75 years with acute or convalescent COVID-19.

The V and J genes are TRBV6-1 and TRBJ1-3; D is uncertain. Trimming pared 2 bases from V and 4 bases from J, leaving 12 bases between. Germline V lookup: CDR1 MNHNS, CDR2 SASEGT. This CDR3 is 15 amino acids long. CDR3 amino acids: CASSEIMRLGNTIYF. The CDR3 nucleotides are TGTGCCAGCAGTGAAATTATGAGGCTCGGAAACACCATATATTTT.

CDR3 residues: CASSLHGTANEQFF. CDR3 DNA sequence: TGTGCCAGCAGCTTACATGGGACAGCCAATGAGCAGTTCTTC. The J gene is TRBJ2-1, the V gene TRBV7-3; TRBD1 agrees at 7 bases. Germline CDR1 reads SGHTA; CDR2 reads FQGTGA. The J segment lost 6 bases and the V segment lost 2 bases, leaving 4 bases of the junction unmatched. CDR3 length: 14 residues.

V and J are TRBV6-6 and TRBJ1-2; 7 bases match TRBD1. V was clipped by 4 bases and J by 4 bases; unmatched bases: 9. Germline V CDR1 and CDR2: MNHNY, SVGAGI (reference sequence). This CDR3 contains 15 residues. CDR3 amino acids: CASSLTQGPSYGYTF. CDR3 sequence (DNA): TGTGCCAGCAGTTTAACACAGGGGCCCAGCTATGGCTACACCTTC.

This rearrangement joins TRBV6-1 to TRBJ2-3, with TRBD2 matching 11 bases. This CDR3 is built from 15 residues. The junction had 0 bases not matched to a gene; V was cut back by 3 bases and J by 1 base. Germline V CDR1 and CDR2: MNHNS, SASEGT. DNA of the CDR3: TGTGCCAGCAGTGAGGGACTAGCGGGCACAGATACGCAGTATTTT. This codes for CASSEGLAGTDTQYF.

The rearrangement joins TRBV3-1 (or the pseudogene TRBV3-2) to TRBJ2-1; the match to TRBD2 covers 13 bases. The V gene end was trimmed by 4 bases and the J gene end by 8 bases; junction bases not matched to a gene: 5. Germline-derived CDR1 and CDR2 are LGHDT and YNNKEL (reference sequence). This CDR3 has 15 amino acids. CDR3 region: CASSPLAGGNHEQFF. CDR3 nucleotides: TGTGCCAGCAGCCCACTAGCGGGGGGGAACCATGAGCAGTTCTTC.

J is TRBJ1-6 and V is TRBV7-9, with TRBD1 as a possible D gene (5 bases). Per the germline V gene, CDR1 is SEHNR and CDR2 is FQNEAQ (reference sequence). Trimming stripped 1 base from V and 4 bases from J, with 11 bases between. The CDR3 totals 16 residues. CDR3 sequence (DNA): TGTGCCAGCAGCTTAGGGGGCGCGAGGTATAATTCACCCCTCCACTTT. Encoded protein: CASSLGGARYNSPLHF.

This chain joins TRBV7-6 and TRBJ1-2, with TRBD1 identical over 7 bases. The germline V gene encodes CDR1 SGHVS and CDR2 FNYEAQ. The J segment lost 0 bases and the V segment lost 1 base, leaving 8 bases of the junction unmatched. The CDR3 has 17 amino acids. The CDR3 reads CASSLVPAGTANYGYTF. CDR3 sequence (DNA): TGTGCCAGCAGCTTAGTTCCAGCCGGGACAGCTAACTATGGCTACACCTTC.

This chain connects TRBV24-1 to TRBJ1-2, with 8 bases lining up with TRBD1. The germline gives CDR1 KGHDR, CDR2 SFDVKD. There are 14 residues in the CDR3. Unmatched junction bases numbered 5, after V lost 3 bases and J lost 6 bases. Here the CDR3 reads CATSDSTGGHGYTF. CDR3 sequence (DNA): TGTGCCACCAGTGATAGTACAGGGGGGCATGGCTACACCTTC.

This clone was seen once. The CDR3 sequence: CASSQTGDIQPQHF. CDR3 DNA sequence: TGTGCCAGCAGCCAGACAGGGGATATCCAGCCCCAGCATTTT. The rearrangement uses TRBV3-1 (or the pseudogene TRBV3-2) and TRBJ1-5, with TRBD1 matching over 8 bases. V lost 3 bases and J lost 7; bases outside the gene matches: 5. The CDR3 spans 14 residues. Germline V gene lookup returns CDR1 LGHDT and CDR2 YNNKEL (reference sequence).

The CDR3 sequence is CASSWTQGVNGGLSGYTF. In nucleotides, the CDR3 is TGTGCCAGCAGTTGGACCCAGGGGGTTAACGGAGGATTATCTGGCTACACCTTC. The rearrangement joins TRBV27 to TRBJ1-2; 7 nucleotides match TRBD1. Germline-derived CDR1 and CDR2 are MNHEY and SMNVEV (reference sequence). The CDR3 has 18 residues. V lost 4 bases, J lost 7 bases, and 21 bases stayed unmatched.

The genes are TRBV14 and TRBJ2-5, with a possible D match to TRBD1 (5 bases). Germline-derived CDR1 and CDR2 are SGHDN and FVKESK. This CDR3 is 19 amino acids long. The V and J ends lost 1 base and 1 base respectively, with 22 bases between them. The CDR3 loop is CASSQVGASKAPTQETQYF. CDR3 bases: TGTGCCAGCAGCCAAGTAGGGGCTAGTAAGGCCCCGACCCAAGAGACCCAGTACTTC.

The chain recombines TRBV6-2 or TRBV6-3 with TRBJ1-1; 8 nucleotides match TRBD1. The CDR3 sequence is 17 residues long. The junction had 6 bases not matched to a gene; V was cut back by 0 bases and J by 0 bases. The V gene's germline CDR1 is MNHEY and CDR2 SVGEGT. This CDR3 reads CASSYSRTGLMNTEAFF. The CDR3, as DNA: TGTGCCAGCAGTTACTCGCGGACAGGGCTGATGAACACTGAAGCTTTCTTT.

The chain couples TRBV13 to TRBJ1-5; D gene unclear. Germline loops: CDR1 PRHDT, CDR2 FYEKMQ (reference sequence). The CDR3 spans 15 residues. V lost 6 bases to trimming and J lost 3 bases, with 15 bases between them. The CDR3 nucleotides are TGTGCCAGCAGTATCGAGGGCATCTCCAATCAGCCCCAGCATTTT. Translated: CASSIEGISNQPQHF.

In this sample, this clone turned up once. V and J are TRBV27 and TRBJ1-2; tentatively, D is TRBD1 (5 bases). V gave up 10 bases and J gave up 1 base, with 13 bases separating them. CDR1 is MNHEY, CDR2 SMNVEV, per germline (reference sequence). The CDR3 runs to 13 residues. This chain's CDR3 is CATRGELNYGYTF. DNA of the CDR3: TGTGCCACCCGGGGGGAGCTTAACTATGGCTACACCTTC.

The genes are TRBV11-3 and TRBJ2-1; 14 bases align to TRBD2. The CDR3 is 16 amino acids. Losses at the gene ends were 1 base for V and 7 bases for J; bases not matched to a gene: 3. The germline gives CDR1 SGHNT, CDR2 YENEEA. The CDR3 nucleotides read TGTGCCAGCAGCTTAGCTGGGACTAGCGGGAGAAATGAGCAGTTCTTC. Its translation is CASSLAGTSGRNEQFF.

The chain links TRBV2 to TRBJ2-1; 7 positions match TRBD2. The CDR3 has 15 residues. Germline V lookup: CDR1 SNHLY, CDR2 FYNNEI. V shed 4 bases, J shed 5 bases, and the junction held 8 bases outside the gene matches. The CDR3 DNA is TGTGCCAGCAGTGGCGTTGGGGGGGGACACAATGAGCAGTTCTTC. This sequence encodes CASSGVGGGHNEQFF.

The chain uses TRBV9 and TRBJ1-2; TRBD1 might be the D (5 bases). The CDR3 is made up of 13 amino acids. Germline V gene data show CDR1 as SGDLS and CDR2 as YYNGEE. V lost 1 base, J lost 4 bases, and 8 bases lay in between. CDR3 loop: CASSVNQGYGYTF. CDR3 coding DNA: TGTGCCAGCAGCGTAAATCAGGGCTATGGCTACACCTTC.

CDR3 DNA: TGTGCCAGCAGCTCGAGACAGAGGAACACCGGGGAGCTGTTTTTT. It encodes CASSSRQRNTGELFF. The chain uses TRBV13 and TRBJ2-2; D might be TRBD1 (5 bases). The CDR3 spans 15 residues. CDR1 is PRHDT, CDR2 FYEKMQ, per germline (reference sequence). V lost 4 bases to trimming and J lost 1 base, with 10 bases between them.

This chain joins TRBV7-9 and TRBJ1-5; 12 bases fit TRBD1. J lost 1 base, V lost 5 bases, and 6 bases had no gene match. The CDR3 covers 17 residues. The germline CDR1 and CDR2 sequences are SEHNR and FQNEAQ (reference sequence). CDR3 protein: CASSLAGTGGSNQPQHF. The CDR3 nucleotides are TGTGCCAGCAGCCTCGCCGGGACAGGGGGCAGCAATCAGCCCCAGCATTTT.

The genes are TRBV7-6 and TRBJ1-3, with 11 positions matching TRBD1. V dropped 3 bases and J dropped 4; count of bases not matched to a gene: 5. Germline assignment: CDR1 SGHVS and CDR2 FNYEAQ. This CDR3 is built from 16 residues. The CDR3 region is CASSFTDRGPGNTIYF. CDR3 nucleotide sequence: TGTGCCAGCAGCTTCACGGACAGGGGGCCCGGAAACACCATATATTTT.

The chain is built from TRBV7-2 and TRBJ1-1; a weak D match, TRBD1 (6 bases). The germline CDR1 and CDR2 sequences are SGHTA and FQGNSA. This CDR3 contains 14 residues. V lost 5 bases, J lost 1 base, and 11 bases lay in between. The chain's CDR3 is CASSKLTGNTEAFF. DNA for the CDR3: TGTGCCAGCAGCAAGCTGACAGGGAACACTGAAGCTTTCTTT.

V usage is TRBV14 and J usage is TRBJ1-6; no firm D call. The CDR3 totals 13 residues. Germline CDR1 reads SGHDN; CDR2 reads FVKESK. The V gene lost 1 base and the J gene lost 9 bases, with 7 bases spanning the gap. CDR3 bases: TGTGCCAGCAGCCAAGTATACGGTTCACCCCTCCACTTT. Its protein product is CASSQVYGSPLHF.

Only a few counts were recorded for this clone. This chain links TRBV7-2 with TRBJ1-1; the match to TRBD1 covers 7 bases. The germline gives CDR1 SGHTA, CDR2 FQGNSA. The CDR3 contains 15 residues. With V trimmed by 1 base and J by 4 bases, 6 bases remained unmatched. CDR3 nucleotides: TGTGCCAGCAGCTTAGGAGGGACAGTCAGCACTGAAGCTTTCTTT. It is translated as CASSLGGTVSTEAFF.

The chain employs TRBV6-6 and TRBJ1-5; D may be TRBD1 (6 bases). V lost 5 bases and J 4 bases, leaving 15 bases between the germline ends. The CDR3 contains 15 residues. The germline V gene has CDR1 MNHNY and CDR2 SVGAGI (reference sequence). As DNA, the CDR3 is TGTGCCAGCAGTCACGGACAGAGTGATAATCAGCCCCAGCATTTT. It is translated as CASSHGQSDNQPQHF.